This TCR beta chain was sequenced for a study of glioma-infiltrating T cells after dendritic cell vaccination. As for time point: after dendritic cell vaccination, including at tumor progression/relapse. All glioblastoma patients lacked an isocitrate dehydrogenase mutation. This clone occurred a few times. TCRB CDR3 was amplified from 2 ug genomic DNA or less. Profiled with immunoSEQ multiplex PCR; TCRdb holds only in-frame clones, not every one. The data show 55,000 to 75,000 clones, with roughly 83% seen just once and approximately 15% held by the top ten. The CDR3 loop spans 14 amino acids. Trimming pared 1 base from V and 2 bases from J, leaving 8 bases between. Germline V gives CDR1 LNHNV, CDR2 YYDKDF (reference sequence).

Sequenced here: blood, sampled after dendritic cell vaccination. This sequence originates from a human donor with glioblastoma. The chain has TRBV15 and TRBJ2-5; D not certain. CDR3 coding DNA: TGTGCCACCAGCAGAGTATCCCAGCAAGAGACCCAGTACTTC. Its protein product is CATSRVSQQETQYF.